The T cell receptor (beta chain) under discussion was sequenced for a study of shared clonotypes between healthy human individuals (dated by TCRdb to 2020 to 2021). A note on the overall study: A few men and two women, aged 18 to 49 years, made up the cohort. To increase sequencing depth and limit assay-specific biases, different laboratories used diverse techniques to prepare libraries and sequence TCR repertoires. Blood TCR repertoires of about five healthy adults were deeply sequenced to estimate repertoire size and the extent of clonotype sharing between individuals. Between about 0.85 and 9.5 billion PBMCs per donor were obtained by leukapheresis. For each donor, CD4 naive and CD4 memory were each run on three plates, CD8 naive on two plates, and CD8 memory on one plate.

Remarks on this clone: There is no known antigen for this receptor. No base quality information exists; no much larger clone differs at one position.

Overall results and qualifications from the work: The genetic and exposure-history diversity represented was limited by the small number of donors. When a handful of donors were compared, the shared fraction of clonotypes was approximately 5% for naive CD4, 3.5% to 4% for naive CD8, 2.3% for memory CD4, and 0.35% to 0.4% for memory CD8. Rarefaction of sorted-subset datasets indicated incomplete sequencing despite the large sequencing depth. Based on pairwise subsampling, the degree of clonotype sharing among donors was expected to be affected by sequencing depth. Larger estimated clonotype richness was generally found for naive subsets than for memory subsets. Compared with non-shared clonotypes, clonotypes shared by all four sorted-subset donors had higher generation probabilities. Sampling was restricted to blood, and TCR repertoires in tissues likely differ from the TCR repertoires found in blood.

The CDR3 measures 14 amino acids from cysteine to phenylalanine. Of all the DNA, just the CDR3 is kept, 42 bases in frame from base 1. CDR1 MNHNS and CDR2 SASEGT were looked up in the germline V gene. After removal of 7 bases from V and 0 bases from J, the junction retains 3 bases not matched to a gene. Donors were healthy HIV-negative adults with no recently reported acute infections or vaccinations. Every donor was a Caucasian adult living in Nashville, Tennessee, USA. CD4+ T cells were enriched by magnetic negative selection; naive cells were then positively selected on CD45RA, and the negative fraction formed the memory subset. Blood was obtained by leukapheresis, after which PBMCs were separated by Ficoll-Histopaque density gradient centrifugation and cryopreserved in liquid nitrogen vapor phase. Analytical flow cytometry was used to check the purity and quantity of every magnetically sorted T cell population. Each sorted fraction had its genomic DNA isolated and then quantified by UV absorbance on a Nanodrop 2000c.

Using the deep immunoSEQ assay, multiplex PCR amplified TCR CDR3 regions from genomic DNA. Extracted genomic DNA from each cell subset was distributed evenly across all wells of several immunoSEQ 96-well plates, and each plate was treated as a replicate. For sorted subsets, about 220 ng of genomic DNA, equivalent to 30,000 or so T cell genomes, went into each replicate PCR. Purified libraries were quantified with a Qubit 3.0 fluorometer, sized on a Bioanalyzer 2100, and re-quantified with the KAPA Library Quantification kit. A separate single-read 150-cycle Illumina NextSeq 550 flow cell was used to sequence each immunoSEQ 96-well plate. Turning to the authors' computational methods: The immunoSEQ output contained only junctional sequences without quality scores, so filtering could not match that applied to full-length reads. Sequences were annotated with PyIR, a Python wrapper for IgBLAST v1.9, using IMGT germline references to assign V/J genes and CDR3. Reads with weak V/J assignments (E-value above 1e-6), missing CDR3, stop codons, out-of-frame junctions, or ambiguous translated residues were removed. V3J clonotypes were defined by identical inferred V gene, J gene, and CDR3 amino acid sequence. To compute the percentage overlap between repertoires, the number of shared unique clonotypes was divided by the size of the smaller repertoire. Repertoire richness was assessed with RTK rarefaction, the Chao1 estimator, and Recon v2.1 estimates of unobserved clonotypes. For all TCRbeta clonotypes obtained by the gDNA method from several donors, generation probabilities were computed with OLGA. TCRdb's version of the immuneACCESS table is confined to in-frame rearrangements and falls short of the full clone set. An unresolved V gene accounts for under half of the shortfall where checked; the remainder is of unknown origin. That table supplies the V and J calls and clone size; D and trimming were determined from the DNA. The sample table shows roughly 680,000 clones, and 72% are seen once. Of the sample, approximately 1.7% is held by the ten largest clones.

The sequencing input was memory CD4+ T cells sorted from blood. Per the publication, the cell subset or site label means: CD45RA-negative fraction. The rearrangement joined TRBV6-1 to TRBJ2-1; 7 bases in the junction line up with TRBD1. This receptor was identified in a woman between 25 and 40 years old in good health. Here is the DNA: TGTGCCAGCAAGCCAGGGGGCTCCTACAATGAGCAGTTCTTC. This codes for CASKPGGSYNEQFF.